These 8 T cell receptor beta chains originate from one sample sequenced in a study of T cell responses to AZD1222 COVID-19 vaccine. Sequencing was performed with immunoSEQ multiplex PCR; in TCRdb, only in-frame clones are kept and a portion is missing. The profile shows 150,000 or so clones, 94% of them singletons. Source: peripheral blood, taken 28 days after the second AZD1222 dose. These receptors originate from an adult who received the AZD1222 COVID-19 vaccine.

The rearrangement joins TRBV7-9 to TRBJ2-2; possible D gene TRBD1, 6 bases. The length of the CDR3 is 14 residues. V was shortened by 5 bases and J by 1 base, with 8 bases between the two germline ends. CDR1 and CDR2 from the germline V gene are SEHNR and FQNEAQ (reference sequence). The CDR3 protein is CASSPGQNTGELFF. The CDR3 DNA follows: TGTGCCAGCAGCCCGGGACAGAACACCGGGGAGCTGTTTTTT.

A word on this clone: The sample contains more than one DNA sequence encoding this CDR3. The CDR3 sequence is CASSKGLSYEQYF. The CDR3 DNA sequence: TGTGCCAGCAGTAAGGGGCTCTCCTACGAGCAGTACTTC. The chain recombines TRBV6-5 with TRBJ2-7, with a possible D match to TRBD1 (5 bases). The germline gives CDR1 MNHEY, CDR2 SVGAGI. This CDR3 spans 13 amino acids. V lost 5 bases, J lost 0 bases, and 8 bases lay in between.

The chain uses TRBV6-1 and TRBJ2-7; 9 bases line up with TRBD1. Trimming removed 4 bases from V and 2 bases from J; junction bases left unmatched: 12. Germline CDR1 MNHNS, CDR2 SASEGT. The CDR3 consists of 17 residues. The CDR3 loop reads CASSVHRRTGATYEQYF. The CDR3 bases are TGTGCCAGCAGTGTCCATCGGAGGACAGGGGCCACCTACGAGCAGTACTTC.

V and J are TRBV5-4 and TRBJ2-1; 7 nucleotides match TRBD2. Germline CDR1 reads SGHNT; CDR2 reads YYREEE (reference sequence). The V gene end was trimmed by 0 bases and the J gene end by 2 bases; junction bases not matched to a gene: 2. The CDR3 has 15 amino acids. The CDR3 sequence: CASSLGGSPYNEQFF. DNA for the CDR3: TGTGCCAGCAGCTTGGGCGGGAGCCCCTACAATGAGCAGTTCTTC.

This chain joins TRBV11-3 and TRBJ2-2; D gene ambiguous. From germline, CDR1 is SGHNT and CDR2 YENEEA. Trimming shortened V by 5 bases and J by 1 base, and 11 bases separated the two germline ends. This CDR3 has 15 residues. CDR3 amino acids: CASSPAGRNTGELFF. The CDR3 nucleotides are TGTGCCAGCAGCCCAGCTGGACGGAACACCGGGGAGCTGTTTTTT. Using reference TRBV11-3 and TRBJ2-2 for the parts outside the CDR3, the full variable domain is EAGVVQSPRYKIIEKKQPVAFWCNPISGHNTLYWYLQNLGQGPELLIRYENEEAVDDSQLPKDRFSAERLKGVDSTLKIQPAELGDSAVYLCASSPAGRNTGELFFGEGSRLTVL.

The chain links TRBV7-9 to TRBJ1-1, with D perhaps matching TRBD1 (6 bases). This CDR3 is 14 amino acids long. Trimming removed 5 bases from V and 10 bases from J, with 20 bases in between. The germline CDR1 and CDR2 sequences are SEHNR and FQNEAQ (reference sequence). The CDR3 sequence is CASSPQGLEFGAFF. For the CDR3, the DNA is TGTGCCAGCAGCCCCCAGGGGCTAGAGTTCGGAGCTTTCTTT. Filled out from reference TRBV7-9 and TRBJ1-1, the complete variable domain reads DTGVSQNPRHKITKRGQNVTFRCDPISEHNRLYWYRQTLGQGPEFLTYFQNEAQLEKSRLLSDRFSAERPKGSFSTLEIQRTEQGDSAMYLCASSPQGLEFGAFFGQGTRLTVV.

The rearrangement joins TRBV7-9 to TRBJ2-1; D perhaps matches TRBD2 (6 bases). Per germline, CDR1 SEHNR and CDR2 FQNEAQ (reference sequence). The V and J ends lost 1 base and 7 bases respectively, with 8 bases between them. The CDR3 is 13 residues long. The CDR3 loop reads CASSLGSGNEQFF. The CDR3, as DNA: TGTGCCAGCAGCTTAGGGAGCGGGAATGAGCAGTTCTTC.

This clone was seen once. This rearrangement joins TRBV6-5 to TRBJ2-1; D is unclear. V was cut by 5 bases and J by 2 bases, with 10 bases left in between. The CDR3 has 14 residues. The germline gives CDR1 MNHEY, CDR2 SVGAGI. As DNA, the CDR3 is TGTGCCAGCAGTCCGAACGGTCCCTACAATGAGCAGTTCTTC. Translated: CASSPNGPYNEQFF.